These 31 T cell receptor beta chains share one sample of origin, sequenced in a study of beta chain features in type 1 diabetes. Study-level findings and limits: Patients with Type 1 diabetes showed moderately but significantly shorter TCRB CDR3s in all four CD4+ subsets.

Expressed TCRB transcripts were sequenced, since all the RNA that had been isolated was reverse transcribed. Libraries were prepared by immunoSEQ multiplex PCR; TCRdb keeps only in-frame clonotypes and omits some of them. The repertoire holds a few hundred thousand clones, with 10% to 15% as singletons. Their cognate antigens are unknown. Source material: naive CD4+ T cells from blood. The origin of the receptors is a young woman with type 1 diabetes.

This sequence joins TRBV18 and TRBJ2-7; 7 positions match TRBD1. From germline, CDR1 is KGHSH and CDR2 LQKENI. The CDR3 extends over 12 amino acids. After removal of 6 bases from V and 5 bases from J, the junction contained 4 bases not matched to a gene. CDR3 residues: CASSEQGNEQYF. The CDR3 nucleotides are TGTGCCAGCTCGGAACAGGGGAACGAGCAGTACTTC. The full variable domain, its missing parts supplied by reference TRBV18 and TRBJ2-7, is NAGVMQNPRHLVRRRGQEARLRCSPMKGHSHVYWYRQLPEEGLKFMVYLQKENIIDESGMPKERFSAEFPKEGPSILRIQQVVRGDSAAYFCASSEQGNEQYFGPGTRLTVT.

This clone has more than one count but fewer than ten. The CDR3 region has the DNA TGCGCCAGCAGCTTCGGGAAGGAGCAGTTCTTC. Protein sequence: CASSFGKEQFF. The chain employs TRBV5-1 and TRBJ2-1, with D perhaps TRBD2 (5 bases). This CDR3 has 11 residues. With 2 bases removed from V and 10 bases from J, the gap between germline ends came to 7 bases. The germline V gene has CDR1 SGHRS and CDR2 YFSETQ.

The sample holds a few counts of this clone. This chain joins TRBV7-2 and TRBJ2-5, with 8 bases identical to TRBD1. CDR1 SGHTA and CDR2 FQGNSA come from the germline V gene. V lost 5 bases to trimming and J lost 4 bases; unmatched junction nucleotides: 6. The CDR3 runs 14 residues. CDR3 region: CASSGQGLLETQYF. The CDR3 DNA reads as TGTGCCAGCAGCGGACAGGGACTTCTAGAGACCCAGTACTTC.

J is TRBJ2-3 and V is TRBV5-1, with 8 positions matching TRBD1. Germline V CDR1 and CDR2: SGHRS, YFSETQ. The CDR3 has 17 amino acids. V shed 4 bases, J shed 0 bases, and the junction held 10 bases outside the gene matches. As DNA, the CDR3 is TGCGCCAGCAGCCCGTCCAGCAGGGGGCCTAGCACAGATACGCAGTATTTT. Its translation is CASSPSSRGPSTDTQYF. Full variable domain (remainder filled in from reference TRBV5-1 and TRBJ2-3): KAGVTQTPRYLIKTRGQQVTLSCSPISGHRSVSWYQQTPGQGLQFLFEYFSETQRNKGNFPGRFSGRQFSNSRSEMNVSTLELGDSALYLCASSPSSRGPSTDTQYFGPGTRLTVL.

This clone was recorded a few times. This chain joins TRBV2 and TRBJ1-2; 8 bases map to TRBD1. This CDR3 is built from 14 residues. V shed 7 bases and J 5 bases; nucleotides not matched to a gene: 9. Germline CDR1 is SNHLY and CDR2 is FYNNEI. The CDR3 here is CASNPHRGDYGYTF. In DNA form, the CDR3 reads TGTGCCAGCAACCCTCACAGGGGGGATTATGGCTACACCTTC.

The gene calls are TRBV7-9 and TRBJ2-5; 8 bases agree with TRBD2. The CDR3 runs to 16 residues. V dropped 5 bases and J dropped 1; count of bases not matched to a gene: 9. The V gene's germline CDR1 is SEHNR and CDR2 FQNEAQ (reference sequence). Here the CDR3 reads CASSGQRESSQETQYF. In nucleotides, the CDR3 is TGTGCCAGCAGCGGACAGCGGGAGTCCTCCCAAGAGACCCAGTACTTC.

The CDR3 reads CATFPGDGYGYTF. CDR3 nucleotides: TGTGCCACCTTCCCAGGGGACGGCTATGGCTACACCTTC. The genes are TRBV18 and TRBJ1-2; D might be TRBD1 (6 bases). V lost 10 bases to trimming and J lost 4 bases, with 16 bases between them. This CDR3 is 13 amino acids long. Germline V lookup: CDR1 KGHSH, CDR2 LQKENI.

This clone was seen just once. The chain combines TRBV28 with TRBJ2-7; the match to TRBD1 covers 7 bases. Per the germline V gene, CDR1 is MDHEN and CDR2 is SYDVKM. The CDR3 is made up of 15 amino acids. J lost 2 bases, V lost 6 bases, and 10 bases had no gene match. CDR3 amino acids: CASRTVKGATYEQYF. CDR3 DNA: TGTGCCAGCAGAACCGTGAAGGGGGCCACCTACGAGCAGTACTTC.

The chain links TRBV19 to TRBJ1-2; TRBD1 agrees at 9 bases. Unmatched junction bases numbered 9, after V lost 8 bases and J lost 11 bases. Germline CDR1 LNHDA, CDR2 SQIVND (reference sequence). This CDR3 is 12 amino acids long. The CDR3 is CASSETGGYYTF. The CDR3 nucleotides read TGTGCCAGTTCCGAAACAGGGGGCTATTACACCTTC.

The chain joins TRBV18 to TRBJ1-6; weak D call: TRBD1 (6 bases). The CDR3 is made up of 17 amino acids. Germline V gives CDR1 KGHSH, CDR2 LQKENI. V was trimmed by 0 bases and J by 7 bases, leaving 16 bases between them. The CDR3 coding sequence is TGTGCCAGCTCACCACCTACAGGGTCCCTTAACAATTCACCCCTCCACTTT. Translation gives CASSPPTGSLNNSPLHF.

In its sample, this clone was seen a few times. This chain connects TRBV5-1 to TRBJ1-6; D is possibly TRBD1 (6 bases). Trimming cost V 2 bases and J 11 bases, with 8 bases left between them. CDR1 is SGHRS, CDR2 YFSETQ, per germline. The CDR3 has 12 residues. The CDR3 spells CASSFGQPPLHF. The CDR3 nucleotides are TGCGCCAGCAGCTTTGGACAGCCACCCCTCCACTTT.

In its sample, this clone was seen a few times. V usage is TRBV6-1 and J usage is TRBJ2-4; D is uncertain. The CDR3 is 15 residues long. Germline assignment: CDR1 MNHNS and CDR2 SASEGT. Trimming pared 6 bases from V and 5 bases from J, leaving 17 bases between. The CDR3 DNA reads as TGTGCCAGCAGCACGTACACATCCCAAGAAAACATTCAGTACTTC. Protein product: CASSTYTSQENIQYF.

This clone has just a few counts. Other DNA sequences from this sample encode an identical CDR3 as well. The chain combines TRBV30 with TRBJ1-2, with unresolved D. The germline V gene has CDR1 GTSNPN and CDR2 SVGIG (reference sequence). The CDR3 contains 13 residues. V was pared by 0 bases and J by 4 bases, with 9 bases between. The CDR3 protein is CAWSVQGGYGYTF. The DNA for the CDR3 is TGTGCCTGGAGTGTACAAGGAGGCTATGGCTACACCTTC.

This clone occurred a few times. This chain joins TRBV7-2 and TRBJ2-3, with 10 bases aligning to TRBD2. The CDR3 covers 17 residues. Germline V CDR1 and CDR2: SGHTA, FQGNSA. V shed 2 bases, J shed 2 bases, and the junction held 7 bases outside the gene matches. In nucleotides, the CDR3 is TGTGCCAGCAGCTTAACTGGAGCGGGAGGGCCCACAGATACGCAGTATTTT. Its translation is CASSLTGAGGPTDTQYF.

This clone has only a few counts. The CDR3, as DNA: TGCGCCAGCAGCCCCCACCCTACGACAGTTGTGGGTGGCTACACCTTC. Translation gives CASSPHPTTVVGGYTF. The chain combines TRBV4-1 with TRBJ1-2; TRBD1 is a possible D gene (5 bases). The CDR3 runs 16 residues. Between the trimmed V and J ends, which lost 4 bases and 7 bases, there was a span of 22 bases. CDR1 MGHRA and CDR2 YSYEKL come from the germline V gene.

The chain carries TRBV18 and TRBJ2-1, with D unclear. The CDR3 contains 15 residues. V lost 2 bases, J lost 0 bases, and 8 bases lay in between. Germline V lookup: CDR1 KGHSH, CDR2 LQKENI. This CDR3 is CASSPDLSSYNEQFF. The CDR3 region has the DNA TGTGCCAGCTCACCAGACTTAAGCTCCTACAATGAGCAGTTCTTC.

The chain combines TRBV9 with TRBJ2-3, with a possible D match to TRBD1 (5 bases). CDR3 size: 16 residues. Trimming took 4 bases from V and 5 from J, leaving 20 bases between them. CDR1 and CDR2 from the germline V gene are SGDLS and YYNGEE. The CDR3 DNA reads TGTGCCAGCAGCCCAACTCAGGGTGTTTCAAGAGATACGCAGTATTTT. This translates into CASSPTQGVSRDTQYF.

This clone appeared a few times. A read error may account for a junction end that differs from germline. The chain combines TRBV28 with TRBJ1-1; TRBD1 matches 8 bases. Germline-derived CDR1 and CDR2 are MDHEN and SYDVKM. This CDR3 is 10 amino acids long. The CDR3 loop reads CASSRTGRIF. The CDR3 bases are TGTGCCAGCAGTCGGACAGGGAGAATCTTT. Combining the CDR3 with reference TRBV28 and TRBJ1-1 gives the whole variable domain DVKVTQSSRYLVKRTGEKVFLECVQDMDHENMFWYRQDPGLGLRLIYFSYDVKMKEKGDIPEGYSVSREKKERFSLILESASTNQTSMYLCASSRTGRIFGQGTRLTVV.

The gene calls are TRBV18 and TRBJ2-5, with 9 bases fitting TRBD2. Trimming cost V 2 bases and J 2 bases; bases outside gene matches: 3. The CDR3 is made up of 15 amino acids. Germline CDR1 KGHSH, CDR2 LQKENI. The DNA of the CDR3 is TGTGCCAGCTCACCAAGACTAGCGGAGCAAGAGACCCAGTACTTC. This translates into CASSPRLAEQETQYF.

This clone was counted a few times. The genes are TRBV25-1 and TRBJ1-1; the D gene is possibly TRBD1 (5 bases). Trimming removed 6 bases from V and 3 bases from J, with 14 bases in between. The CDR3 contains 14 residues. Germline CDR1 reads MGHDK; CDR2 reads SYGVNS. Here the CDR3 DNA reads TGTGCCAGCAGATCAAGTGACAGCTACACTGAAGCTTTCTTT. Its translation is CASRSSDSYTEAFF.

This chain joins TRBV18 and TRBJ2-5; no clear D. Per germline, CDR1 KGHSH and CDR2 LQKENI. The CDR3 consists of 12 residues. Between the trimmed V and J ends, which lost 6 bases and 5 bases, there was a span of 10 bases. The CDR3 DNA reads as TGTGCCAGCTCTCAAAACGCGGAGACCCAGTACTTC. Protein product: CASSQNAETQYF.

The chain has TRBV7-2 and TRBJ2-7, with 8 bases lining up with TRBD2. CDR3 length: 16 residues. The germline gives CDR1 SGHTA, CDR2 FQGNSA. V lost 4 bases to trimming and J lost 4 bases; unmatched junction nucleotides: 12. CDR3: CASSSGGSGTGYEQYF. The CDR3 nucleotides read TGTGCCAGCAGCTCCGGAGGTAGCGGGACCGGGTACGAGCAGTACTTC. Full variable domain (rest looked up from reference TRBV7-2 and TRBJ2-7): GAGVSQSPSNKVTEKGKDVELRCDPISGHTALYWYRQSLGQGLEFLIYFQGNSAPDKSGLPSDRFSAERTGGSVSTLTIQRTQQEDSAVYLCASSSGGSGTGYEQYFGPGTRLTVT.

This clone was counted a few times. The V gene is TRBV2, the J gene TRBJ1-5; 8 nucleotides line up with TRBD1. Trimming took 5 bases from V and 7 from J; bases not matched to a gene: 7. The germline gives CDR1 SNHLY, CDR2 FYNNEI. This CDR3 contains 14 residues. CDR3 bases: TGTGCCAGCAGTACCCAGGGGGCTGAGCAGCCCCAGCATTTT. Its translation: CASSTQGAEQPQHF. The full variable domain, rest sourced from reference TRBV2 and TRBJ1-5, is EPEVTQTPSHQVTQMGQEVILRCVPISNHLYFYWYRQILGQKVEFLVSFYNNEISEKSEIFDDQFSVERPDGSNFTLKIRSTKLEDSAMYFCASSTQGAEQPQHFGDGTRLSIL.

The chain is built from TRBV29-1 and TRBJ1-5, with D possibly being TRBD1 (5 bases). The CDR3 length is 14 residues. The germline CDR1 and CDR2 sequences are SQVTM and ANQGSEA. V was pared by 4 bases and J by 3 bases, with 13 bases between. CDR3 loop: CSVAAGPNNQPQHF. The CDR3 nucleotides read TGCAGCGTTGCAGCGGGGCCTAACAATCAGCCCCAGCATTTT.

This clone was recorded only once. In DNA form, the CDR3 reads TGTGCCAGCAGCTTGGGACAGGGAAGCACAGATACGCAGTATTTT. Amino acids: CASSLGQGSTDTQYF. The gene calls are TRBV7-3 and TRBJ2-3; 9 bases align to TRBD1. There are 15 residues in the CDR3. Losses at the gene ends were 3 bases for V and 0 bases for J; bases not matched to a gene: 1. Germline loops: CDR1 SGHTA, CDR2 FQGTGA.

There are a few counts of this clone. CDR3 nucleotides: TGTGCCAGTAGCGGCGCAGGGTCCCAAGAGACCCAGTACTTC. As protein: CASSGAGSQETQYF. This chain uses TRBV19 with TRBJ2-5; D may be TRBD1 (5 bases). Trimming took 6 bases from V and 1 from J, leaving 12 bases between them. The germline V gene has CDR1 LNHDA and CDR2 SQIVND (reference sequence). The CDR3 loop spans 14 amino acids.

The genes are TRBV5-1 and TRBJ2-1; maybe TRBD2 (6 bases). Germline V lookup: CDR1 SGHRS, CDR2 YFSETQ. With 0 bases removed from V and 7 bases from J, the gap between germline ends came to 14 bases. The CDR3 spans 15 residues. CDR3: CASSLGGTGPNEQFF. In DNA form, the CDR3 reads TGCGCCAGCAGCTTGGGAGGGACTGGACCTAATGAGCAGTTCTTC.

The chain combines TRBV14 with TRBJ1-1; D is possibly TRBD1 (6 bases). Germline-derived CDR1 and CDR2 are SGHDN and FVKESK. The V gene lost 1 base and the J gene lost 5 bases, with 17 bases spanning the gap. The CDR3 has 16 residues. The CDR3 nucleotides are TGTGCCAGCAGCCAAGTAGTACCAGGGGCAAGGACTGAAGCTTTCTTT. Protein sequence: CASSQVVPGARTEAFF. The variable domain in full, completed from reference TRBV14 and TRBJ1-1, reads EAGVTQFPSHSVIEKGQTVTLRCDPISGHDNLYWYRRVMGKEIKFLLHFVKESKQDESGMPNNRFLAERTGGTYSTLKVQPAELEDSGVYFCASSQVVPGARTEAFFGQGTRLTVV.

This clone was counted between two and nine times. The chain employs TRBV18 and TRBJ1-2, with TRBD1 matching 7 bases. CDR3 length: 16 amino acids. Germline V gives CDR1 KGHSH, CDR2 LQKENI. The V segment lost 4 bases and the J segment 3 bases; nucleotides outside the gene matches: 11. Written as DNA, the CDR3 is TGTGCCAGCTCACTCAATGAGGGGGCAGCGGACTATGGCTACACCTTC. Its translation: CASSLNEGAADYGYTF.

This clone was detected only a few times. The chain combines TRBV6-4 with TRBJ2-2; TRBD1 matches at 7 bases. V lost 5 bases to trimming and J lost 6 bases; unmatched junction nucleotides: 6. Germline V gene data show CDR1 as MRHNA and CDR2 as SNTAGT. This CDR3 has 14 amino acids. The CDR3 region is CASSLTGQAGELFF. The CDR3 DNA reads TGTGCCAGCAGTCTCACTGGACAGGCCGGGGAGCTGTTTTTT.

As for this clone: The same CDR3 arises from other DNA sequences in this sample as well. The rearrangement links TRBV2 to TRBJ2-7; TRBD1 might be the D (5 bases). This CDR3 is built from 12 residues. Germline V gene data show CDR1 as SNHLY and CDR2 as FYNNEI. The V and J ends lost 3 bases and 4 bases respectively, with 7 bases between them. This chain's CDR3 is CASSEQGYEQYF. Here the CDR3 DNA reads TGTGCCAGCAGTGAGCAGGGATACGAGCAGTACTTC.